This T cell receptor (beta chain) was sequenced during a study of blood T cell repertoires in COVID-19. Study at large: The origin of the acute and convalescent COVID-19 samples was the United States, Italy and Spain. Nucleic acid was either cDNA or gDNA, and it came from T cells, B-cell-depleted T cells, or PBMCs.

Authors' methods: Reference gene primer amplification gave nucleated cell count estimates. Sequenced by immunoSEQ multiplex PCR; TCRdb stores in-frame clones only, minus some. The V and J calls and clone size come from that table; D and trimming were worked out from the DNA. This sample carries approximately 300,000 clones, around 90% of them seen once, and the ten largest clones take 1%. CDR1 MDHEN and CDR2 SYDVKM come from the germline V gene. The CDR3 has 16 residues. V dropped 1 base and J dropped 4 bases, with 14 bases sitting between them. The material sequenced was peripheral blood. The TCR sequence derives from a man in his fifties with active or convalescent COVID-19. The chain links TRBV28 to TRBJ1-5; possibly TRBD1 for D (6 bases). The CDR3 nucleotides are TGTGCCAGCAGTTTATTGGGGGCAGCTAGTAATCAGCCCCAGCATTTT. Its translation: CASSLLGAASNQPQHF.